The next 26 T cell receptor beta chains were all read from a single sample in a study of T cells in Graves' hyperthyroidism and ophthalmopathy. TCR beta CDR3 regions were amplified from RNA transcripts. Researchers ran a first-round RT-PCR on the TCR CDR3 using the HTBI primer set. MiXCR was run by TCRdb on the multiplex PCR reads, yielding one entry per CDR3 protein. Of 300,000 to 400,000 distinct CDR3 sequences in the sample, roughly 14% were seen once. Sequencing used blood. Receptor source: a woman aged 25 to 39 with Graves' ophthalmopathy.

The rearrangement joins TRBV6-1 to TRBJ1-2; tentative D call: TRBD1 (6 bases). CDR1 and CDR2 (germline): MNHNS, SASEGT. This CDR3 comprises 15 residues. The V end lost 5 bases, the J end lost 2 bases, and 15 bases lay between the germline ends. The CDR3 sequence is CASSKQPQGNYGYTF. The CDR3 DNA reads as TGTGCCAGCAGTAAACAGCCCCAGGGGAACTATGGCTACACCTTC.

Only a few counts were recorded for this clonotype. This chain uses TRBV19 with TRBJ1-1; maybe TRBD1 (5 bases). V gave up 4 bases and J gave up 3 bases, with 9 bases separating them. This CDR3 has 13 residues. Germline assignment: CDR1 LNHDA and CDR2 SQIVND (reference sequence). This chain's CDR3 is CASSKGTHTEAFF. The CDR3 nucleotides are TGTGCCAGTAGTAAAGGGACCCACACTGAAGCTTTCTTT.

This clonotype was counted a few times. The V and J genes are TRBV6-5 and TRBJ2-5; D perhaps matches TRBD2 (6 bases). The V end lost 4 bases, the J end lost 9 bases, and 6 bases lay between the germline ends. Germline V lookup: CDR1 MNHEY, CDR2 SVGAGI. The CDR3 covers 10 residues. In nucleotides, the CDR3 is TGTGCCAGCAGTTCGGGGGCCCAGTACTTC. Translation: CASSSGAQYF.

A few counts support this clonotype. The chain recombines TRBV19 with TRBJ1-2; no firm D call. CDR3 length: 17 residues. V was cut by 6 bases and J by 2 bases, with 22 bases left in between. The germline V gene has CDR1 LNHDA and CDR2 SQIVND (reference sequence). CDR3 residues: CASRLHGSAGKNYGYTF. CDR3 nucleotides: TGTGCCAGTAGACTCCATGGCAGCGCAGGCAAAAACTATGGCTACACCTTC.

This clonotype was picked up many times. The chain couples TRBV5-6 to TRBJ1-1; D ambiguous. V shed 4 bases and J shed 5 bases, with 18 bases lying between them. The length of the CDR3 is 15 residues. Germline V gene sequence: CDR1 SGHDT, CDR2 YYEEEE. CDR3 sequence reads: CASSLDGGTGTEAFF. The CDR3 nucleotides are TGTGCCAGCAGCCTAGACGGAGGAACGGGGACTGAAGCTTTCTTT. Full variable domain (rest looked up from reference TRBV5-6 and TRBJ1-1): DAGVTQSPTHLIKTRGQQVTLRCSPKSGHDTVSWYQQALGQGPQFIFQYYEEEERQRGNFPDRFSGHQFPNYSSELNVNALLLGDSALYLCASSLDGGTGTEAFFGQGTRLTVV.

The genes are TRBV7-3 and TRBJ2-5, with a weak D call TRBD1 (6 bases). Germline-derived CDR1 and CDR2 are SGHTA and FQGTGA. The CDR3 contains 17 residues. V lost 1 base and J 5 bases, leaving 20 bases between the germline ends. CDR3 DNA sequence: TGTGCCAGCAGCTTAAGTGTGGCCAGGGGTGGCGTGGAGACCCAGTACTTC. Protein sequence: CASSLSVARGGVETQYF.

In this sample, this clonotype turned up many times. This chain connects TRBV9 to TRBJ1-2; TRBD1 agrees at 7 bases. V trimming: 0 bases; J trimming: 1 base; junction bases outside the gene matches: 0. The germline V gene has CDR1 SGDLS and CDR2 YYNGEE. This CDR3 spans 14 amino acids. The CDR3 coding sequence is TGTGCCAGCAGCGTAGACAGGGGTAACTATGGCTACACCTTC. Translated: CASSVDRGNYGYTF.

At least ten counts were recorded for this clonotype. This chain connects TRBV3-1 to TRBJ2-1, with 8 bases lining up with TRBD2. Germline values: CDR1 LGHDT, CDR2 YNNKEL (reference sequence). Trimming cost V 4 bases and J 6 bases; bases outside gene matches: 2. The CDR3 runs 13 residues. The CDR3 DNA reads TGTGCCAGCAGCCTCGGGGGGGTCAATGAGCAGTTCTTC. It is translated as CASSLGGVNEQFF.

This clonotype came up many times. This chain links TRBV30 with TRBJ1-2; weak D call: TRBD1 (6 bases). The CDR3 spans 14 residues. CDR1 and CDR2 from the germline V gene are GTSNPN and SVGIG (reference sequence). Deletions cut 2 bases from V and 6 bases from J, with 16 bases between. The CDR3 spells CAWSTGSQGNGYTF. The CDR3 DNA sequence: TGTGCCTGGAGTACAGGGAGCCAGGGGAATGGCTACACCTTC.

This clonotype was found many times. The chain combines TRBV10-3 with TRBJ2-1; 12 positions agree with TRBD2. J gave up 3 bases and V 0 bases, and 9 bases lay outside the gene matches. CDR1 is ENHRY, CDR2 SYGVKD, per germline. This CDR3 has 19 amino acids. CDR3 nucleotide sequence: TGTGCCATCAGTGAGTCTGAGACTAGCGGGGGAGTAATCTACAATGAGCAGTTCTTC. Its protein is CAISESETSGGVIYNEQFF.

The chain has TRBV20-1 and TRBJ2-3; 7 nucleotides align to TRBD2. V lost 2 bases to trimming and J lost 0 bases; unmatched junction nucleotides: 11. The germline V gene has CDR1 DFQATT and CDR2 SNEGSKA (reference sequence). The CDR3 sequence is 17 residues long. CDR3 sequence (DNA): TGCAGTGCTAGAAGGGTAGTGGCGGGGGTGAGCACAGATACGCAGTATTTT. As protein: CSARRVVAGVSTDTQYF.

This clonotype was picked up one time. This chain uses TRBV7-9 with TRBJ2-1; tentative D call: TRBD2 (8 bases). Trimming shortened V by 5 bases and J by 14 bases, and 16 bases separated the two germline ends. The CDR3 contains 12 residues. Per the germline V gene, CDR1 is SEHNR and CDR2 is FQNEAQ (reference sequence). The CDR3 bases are TGTGCCAGCAGCCAAAGGGGGCGGGGGGAGTTCTTC. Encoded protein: CASSQRGRGEFF.

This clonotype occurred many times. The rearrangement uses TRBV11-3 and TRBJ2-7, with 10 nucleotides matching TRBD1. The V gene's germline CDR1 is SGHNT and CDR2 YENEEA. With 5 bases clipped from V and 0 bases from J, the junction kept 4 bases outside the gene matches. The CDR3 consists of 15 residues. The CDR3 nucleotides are TGTGCCAGCAGCCAGGGACAGGGGTTCTCCTACGAGCAGTACTTC. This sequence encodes CASSQGQGFSYEQYF.

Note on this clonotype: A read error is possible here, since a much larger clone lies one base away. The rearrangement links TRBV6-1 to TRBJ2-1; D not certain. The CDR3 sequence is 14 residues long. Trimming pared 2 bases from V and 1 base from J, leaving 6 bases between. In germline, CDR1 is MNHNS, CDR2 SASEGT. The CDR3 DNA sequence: TGTGCCAGCAGTGAACCGGGTTCCTACAATGAGCAGTTCTTC. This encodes CASSEPGSYNEQFF.

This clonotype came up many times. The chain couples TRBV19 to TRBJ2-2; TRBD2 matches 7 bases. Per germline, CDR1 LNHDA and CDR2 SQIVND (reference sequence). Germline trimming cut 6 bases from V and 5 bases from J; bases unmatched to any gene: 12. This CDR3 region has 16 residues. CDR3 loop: CASRRQRGWETGELFF. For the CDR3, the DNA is TGTGCCAGTAGGCGTCAGCGGGGATGGGAAACCGGGGAGCTGTTTTTT.

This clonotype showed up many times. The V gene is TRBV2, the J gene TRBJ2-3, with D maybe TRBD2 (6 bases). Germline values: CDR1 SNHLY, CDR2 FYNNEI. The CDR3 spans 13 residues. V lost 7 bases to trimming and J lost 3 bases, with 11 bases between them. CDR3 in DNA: TGTGCCAGCATTGGAGGGTTTACAGATACGCAGTATTTT. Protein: CASIGGFTDTQYF.

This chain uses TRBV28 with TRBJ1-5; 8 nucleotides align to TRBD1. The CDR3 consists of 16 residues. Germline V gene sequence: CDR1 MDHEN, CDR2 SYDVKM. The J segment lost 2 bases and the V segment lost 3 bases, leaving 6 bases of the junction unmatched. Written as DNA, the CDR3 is TGTGCCAGCAGTTTCCACAGGGGGGACGGCAATCAGCCCCAGCATTTT. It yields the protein CASSFHRGDGNQPQHF. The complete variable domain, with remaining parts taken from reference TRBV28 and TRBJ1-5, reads DVKVTQSSRYLVKRTGEKVFLECVQDMDHENMFWYRQDPGLGLRLIYFSYDVKMKEKGDIPEGYSVSREKKERFSLILESASTNQTSMYLCASSFHRGDGNQPQHFGDGTRLSIL.

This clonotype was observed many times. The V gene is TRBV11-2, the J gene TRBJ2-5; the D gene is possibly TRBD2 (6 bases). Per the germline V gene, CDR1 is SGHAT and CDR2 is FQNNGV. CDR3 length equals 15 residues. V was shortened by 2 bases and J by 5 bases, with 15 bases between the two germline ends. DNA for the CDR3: TGTGCCAGCAGCTTAAGTTCGGCCCGGGGGGAGACCCAGTACTTC. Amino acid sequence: CASSLSSARGETQYF.

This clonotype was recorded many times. CDR3 loop: CASNRDRNQETQYF. As DNA, the CDR3 is TGTGCCAGCAACCGGGACAGAAATCAAGAGACCCAGTACTTC. The chain uses TRBV2 and TRBJ2-5; TRBD1 matches 7 bases. The germline gives CDR1 SNHLY, CDR2 FYNNEI. With 7 bases clipped from V and 2 bases from J, the junction kept 7 bases outside the gene matches. The CDR3 covers 14 residues. Looking up the rest from reference TRBV2 and TRBJ2-5 gives the full variable domain: EPEVTQTPSHQVTQMGQEVILRCVPISNHLYFYWYRQILGQKVEFLVSFYNNEISEKSEIFDDQFSVERPDGSNFTLKIRSTKLEDSAMYFCASNRDRNQETQYFGPGTRLLVL.

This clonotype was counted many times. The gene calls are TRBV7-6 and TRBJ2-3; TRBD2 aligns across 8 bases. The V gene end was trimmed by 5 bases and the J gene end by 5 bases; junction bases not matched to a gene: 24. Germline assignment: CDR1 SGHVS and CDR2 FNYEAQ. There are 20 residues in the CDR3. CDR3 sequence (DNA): TGTGCCAGCAGCCAGAGCGCCCACCCGGGGAGCGGGGGAGATAGAGATACGCAGTATTTT. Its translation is CASSQSAHPGSGGDRDTQYF.

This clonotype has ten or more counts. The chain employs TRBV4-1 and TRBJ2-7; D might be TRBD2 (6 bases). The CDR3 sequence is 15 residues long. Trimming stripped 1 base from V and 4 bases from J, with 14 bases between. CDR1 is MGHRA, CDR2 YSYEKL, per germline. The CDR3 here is CASSQGPGGDYEQYF. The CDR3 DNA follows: TGCGCCAGCAGCCAAGGGCCTGGAGGGGATTACGAGCAGTACTTC.

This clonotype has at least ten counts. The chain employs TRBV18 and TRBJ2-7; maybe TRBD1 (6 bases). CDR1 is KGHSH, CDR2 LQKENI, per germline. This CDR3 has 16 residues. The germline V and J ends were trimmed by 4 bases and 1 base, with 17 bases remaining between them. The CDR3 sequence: CASSLRRSDSSYEQYF. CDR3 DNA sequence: TGTGCCAGCTCACTTCGGCGGTCGGACAGTTCCTACGAGCAGTACTTC. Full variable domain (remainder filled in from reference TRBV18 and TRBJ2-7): NAGVMQNPRHLVRRRGQEARLRCSPMKGHSHVYWYRQLPEEGLKFMVYLQKENIIDESGMPKERFSAEFPKEGPSILRIQQVVRGDSAAYFCASSLRRSDSSYEQYFGPGTRLTVT.

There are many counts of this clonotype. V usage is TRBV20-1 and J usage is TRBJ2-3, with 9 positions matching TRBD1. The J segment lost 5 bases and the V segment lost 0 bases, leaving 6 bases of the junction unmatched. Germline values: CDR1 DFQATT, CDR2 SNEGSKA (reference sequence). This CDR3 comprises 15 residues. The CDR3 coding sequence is TGCAGTGCTAGAGATCCAGGGACAGGGCAAGATACGCAGTATTTT. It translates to CSARDPGTGQDTQYF.

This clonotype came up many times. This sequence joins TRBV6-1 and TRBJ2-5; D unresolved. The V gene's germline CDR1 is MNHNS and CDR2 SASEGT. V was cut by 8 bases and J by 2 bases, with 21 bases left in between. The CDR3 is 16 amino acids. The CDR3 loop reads CASAYESPLIQETQYF. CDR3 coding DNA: TGTGCCAGCGCTTACGAAAGCCCCCTAATACAAGAGACCCAGTACTTC.

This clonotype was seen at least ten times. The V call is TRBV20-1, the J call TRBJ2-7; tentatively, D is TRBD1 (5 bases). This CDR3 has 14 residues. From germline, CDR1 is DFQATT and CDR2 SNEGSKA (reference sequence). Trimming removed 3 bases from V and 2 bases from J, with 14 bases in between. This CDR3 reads CSASTTWGAYEQYF. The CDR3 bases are TGCAGTGCTAGTACTACTTGGGGCGCCTACGAGCAGTACTTC.

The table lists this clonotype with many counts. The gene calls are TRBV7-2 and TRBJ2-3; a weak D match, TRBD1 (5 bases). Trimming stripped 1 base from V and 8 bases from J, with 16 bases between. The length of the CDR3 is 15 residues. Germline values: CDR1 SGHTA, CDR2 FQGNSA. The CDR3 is CASSLDGADGRTQYF. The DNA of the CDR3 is TGTGCCAGCAGCTTAGATGGGGCAGACGGGCGTACGCAGTATTTT.